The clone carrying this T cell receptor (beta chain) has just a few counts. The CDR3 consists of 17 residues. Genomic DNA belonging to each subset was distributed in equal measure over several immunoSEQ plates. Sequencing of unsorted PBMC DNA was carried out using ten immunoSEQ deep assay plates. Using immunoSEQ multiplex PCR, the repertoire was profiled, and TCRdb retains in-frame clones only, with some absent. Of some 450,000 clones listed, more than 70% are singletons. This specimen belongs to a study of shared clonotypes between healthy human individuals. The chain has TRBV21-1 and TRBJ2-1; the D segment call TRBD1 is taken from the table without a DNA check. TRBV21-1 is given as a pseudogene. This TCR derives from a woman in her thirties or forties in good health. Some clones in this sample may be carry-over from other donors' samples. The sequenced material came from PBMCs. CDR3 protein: CASSKVSPHDRGNEQFF. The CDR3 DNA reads TGTGCCAGCAGCAAAGTTTCCCCCCATGACAGAGGCAATGAGCAGTTCTTC.